This TCR beta chain was profiled in a study of T cell responses to AZD1222 COVID-19 vaccine. In regard to this clone: Its antigen is not known.

There are 16 residues in the CDR3. V was clipped by 3 bases and J by 2 bases, with 19 bases between them. The germline V gene encodes CDR1 GTSNPN and CDR2 SVGIG (reference sequence). General study results and limits: Spike was spanned by vaccine-associated CD4 TCRs, which were dominant at 160-218 and 743-854. As reported, nearly half of all spike-specific TCRs target variant regions that are unmutated. The peak T cell response came first, and repertoires were sampled only after it. At baseline, seropositivity was found in only 5 to 7 AZD1222 recipients.

Data came from immunoSEQ multiplex PCR; TCRdb stores just in-frame clones and leaves some out. Among 150,000 to 200,000 clones, 92% were seen once, and the ten largest hold 1.3%. The V gene is TRBV30, the J gene TRBJ1-2; a possible D gene is TRBD1 (6 bases). The specimen was peripheral blood, collected 28 days after the second AZD1222 dose. This TCR was sampled from an adult who received the AZD1222 COVID-19 vaccine. CDR3 region: CAWRPFLGGPNYGYTF. As DNA, the CDR3 is TGTGCCTGGAGACCTTTCCTAGGGGGGCCAAACTATGGCTACACCTTC. The variable domain in full, with the rest retrieved from reference TRBV30 and TRBJ1-2, is SQTIHQWPATLVQPVGSPLSLECTVEGTSNPNLYWYRQAAGRGLQLLFYSVGIGQISSEVPQNLSASRPQDRQFILSSKKLLLSDSGFYLCAWRPFLGGPNYGYTFGSGTRLTVV.